The present T cell receptor beta chain was sequenced within a study of Ad26.COV2.S vaccination and SARS-CoV-2 variants (dated by TCRdb to the early 2020s). Study-wide context: Donors in the vaccine arm were drawn from COV1001, a multicentre, randomized, double-blind, placebo-controlled phase I-IIa trial testing Ad26.COV2.S in healthy adults. Ad26.COV2.S was given intramuscularly at 5x10^10 or 1x10^11 viral particles, as a single shot or as two shots 56 days apart. The TCR-sequenced set comprised about 32 samples: around 20 Ad26.COV2.S vaccine recipients, 5 placebo recipients and 8 SARS-CoV-2 convalescent individuals. Trial participants were randomized into five groups of five: low-dose or high-dose Ad26.COV2.S given once or twice, or placebo on both occasions. Investigators remained blinded to trial group allocation during experiments and outcome assessment. The specificity and breadth of SARS-CoV-2-reactive T cell receptors after Ad26.COV2.S vaccination were assessed by TCRbeta repertoire sequencing.

The label giving this sample's treatment or condition can be read as: roughly 20 received Ad26.COV2.S at low or high dose, single or two shots; several received placebo; per-sample allocation not given. For vaccine and placebo recipients, the sequenced repertoires came from samples collected on day 63 after the first injection. Cohort 1b enrolled 25 adults aged 18-55 years at a single site in Boston, USA, between 29 July and 7 August 2020. Ad26.COV2.S was a replication-incompetent adenovirus type 26 vector expressing a prefusion-stabilized SARS-CoV-2 spike protein from the original Wuhan strain. The immunoSEQ Assay was the method used to sequence TCRbeta CDR3 regions. After extraction, genomic DNA underwent amplification by bias-controlled multiplex PCR, followed by high-throughput sequencing. The published analysis was carried out like this. To quantify the absolute abundance of each unique TCRbeta CDR3 region, sequences were collapsed and filtered. T cell fraction was estimated by normalizing TCRbeta template counts to usable DNA, which was measured by amplifying reference genes present in all nucleated cells. Repertoire TCRs were annotated as SARS-CoV-2-specific by exact matching of V gene, CDR3 amino acid sequence and J gene to a known reactive TCR set. MIRA supplied the reference SARS-CoV-2 TCR set, which was filtered for enrichment in COVID-19-positive ImmuneCODE repertoires so that public or cross-reactive TCRs were removed. Drawing on the MIRA antigens, annotated TCRs were analysed further at the level of specific ORF or position within ORF. Depth was the summed frequency of annotated unique rearrangements, while breadth was defined as annotated unique rearrangements over total unique productive rearrangements. TCR breadth was compared between groups using two-sided Wilcoxon rank-sum tests. In TCRdb, the immuneACCESS table is reduced to in-frame sequences with V and J assigned. These tables do not hold every clone; where another copy was compared, an unresolved V gene accounts for under half, and the others remain unexplained. V and J calls and clone size are those listed in that table; D and trimming were worked out from the DNA. This sample is represented by 350,000 to 450,000 clones; roughly 84% of them were singletons. The ten largest clonotypes hold around 3.6% of the sample.

The paper as a whole reports these results and caveats: Vaccine and placebo recipients had similar non-spike TCR breadth, a finding consistent with the vaccine containing only spike. Spike-specific TCR breadth was higher in Ad26.COV2.S recipients than in placebo recipients (P = 0.0014). After vaccination, substantial breadth of spike-specific CD8+ and CD4+ T cell responses was reported. The authors noted that total T cell responses may have been underestimated by the TCR breadth and depth analyses. The study was not powered to compare responses between vaccine doses or regimens.

The CDR3 spans 18 residues, from the cysteine through the phenylalanine. Kept here is only the CDR3 DNA, which spans 54 bases and is read in frame from base 1. CDR1 SGHRS and CDR2 YFSETQ are derived from the germline V gene. V and J are trimmed by 0 bases and 2 bases, and the gene matches miss 11 bases of the junction. A note on this clone: Its antigen is unknown. One base away there is no much larger clone; base qualities are not given.

This receptor was identified in a person between 18 and 59 years old who received the Ad26.COV2.S COVID-19 vaccine or a placebo. Sequences were derived from peripheral blood, sampled in a trial of Ad26.COV2.S vaccine versus placebo. Recombination connected TRBV5-1 to TRBJ2-4, and 7 junction bases match TRBD1. The sequenced DNA: TGCGCCAGCAGCTTGGGACAGGGTGTGGGGGTTCCCAAAAACATTCAGTACTTC. The resulting protein is CASSLGQGVGVPKNIQYF.